The 3 T cell receptor beta chains reported below all come from one sample, sequenced in a study of blood T cells in healthy people across ages. With a J-beta primer mix and a sample-barcoded 5' primer, a second PCR ran about 6 to 11 cycles. TCRdb used MiXCR to reprocess the 5' RACE reads, holding one entry per CDR3 protein. In the table there are hundreds of thousands of distinct CDR3 sequences, approximately 50% of which are singletons. The sample comprised blood. These receptors were collected from a woman aged 60 to 75 in good health.

The rearrangement links TRBV18 to TRBJ2-4, with D possibly being TRBD1 or TRBD2 (5 bases each). Germline CDR1 reads KGHSH; CDR2 reads LQKENI. V was pared by 3 bases and J by 10 bases, with 19 bases between. The CDR3 spans 15 residues. The CDR3 loop reads CASSPPTGTDGIQYF. CDR3 in DNA: TGTGCCAGCTCACCGCCTACCGGGACGGATGGTATTCAGTACTTC. Variable domain in full (rest from reference TRBV18 and TRBJ2-4): NAGVMQNPRHLVRRRGQEARLRCSPMKGHSHVYWYRQLPEEGLKFMVYLQKENIIDESGMPKERFSAEFPKEGPSILRIQQVVRGDSAAYFCASSPPTGTDGIQYFGAGTRLSVL.

This clonotype was found a few times. The chain uses TRBV29-1 and TRBJ2-1; D is tentatively TRBD1 or TRBD2 (5 bases each). CDR1 is SQVTM, CDR2 ANQGSEA, per germline. The CDR3 loop spans 15 amino acids. V lost 3 bases and J lost 0, with 12 bases in between. The CDR3 DNA is TGCAGCGTTGAGGGGACCACAAGCTCCTACAATGAGCAGTTCTTC. Amino acids: CSVEGTTSSYNEQFF.

This clonotype was detected once. CDR3 sequence reads: CASSDPHNEQFF. CDR3 nucleotide sequence: TGTGCCAGCAGCGACCCCCACAATGAGCAGTTCTTC. J is TRBJ2-1 and V is TRBV7-3; D uncertain. CDR1 is SGHTA and CDR2 is FQGTGA in the germline V gene. The V gene lost 5 bases and the J gene lost 5 bases, with 7 bases spanning the gap. CDR3 size: 12 residues. Looking up the rest from reference TRBV7-3 and TRBJ2-1 gives the full variable domain: GAGVSQTPSNKVTEKGKYVELRCDPISGHTALYWYRQSLGQGPEFLIYFQGTGAADDSGLPNDRFFAVRPEGSVSTLKIQRTERGDSAVYLCASSDPHNEQFFGPGTRLTVL.